In its sample, the clone carrying this T cell receptor (beta chain) was seen many times. Its antigen remains unidentified. The source of the sample is a study of T-cell reconstitution after alpha-beta-depleted transplantation in children. V was cut by 5 bases and J by 10 bases, with 16 bases left in between. The CDR3 consists of 13 residues. Study-wide results and limits: T cells produced anew were the main source of T-cell counts and diversity one year after transplant.

Unique molecular identifiers featured in how the TCRbeta library was prepared. A single record per CDR3 protein comes from TCRdb applying MiXCR to the PCR reads. The sample records 97,000 or so distinct CDR3 sequences, roughly 7.2% being singletons. This chain links TRBV12-3 or TRBV12-4 with TRBJ2-3; D may correspond to TRBD1 or TRBD2 (6 bases each). The source is a boy aged 2-9 years with acute lymphoblastic leukemia, due to receive a stem cell transplant. This sample comprised PBMCs, obtained before TCRalphabeta/CD19-depleted stem cell transplant. Written as DNA, the CDR3 is TGTGCCAGCAGTCCCGGGGGCAGGGTGGCGCAGTATTTT. It codes for CASSPGGRVAQYF.